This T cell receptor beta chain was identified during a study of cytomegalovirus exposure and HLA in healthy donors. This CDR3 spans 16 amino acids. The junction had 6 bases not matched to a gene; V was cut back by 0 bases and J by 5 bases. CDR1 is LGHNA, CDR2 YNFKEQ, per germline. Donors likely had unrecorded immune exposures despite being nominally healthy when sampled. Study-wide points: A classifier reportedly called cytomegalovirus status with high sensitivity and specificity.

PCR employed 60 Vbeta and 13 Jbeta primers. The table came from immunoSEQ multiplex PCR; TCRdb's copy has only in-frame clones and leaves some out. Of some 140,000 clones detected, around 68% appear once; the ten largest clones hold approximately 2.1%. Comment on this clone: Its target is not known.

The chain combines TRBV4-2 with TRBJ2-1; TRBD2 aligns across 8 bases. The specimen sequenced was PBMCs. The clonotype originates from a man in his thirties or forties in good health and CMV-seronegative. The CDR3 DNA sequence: TGTGCCAGCAGCCAAGACTCGGGGGGGACAAACAATGAGCAGTTCTTC. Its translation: CASSQDSGGTNNEQFF.